This T cell receptor (beta chain) was captured in a study of response to subunit inactivated influenza vaccine. Study-wide results and limits: Each seasonal influenza vaccination, the authors suggested, recruits few new T cells.

The table lists this clonotype with many counts. What it binds is not known. Each CDR3 protein gets one entry after TCRdb re-called the RT-PCR reads with MiXCR. The data contain hundreds of thousands of distinct CDR3 sequences, 6.5% to 8% of them singletons. The source material was PBMCs from blood, sampled around 25 months after vaccination. The receptor comes from a man aged 50-75 years who received an inactivated influenza vaccine.

CDR3 sequence reads: CASNRFLSVDQETQYF. The CDR3 nucleotides are TGTGCCAGCAACCGATTCCTTAGCGTAGACCAAGAGACCCAGTACTTC. The chain recombines TRBV6-2 or TRBV6-3 with TRBJ2-5; maybe TRBD2 (5 bases). Trimming took 7 bases from V and 0 from J, leaving 18 bases between them. Per germline, CDR1 MNHEY and CDR2 SVGEGT. The CDR3 is 16 amino acids.